The 31 T cell receptor beta chains listed next were all sequenced from one sample in a study of regulatory T cells in long-lasting Graves disease. Relying on iRepertoire HTBI primers and Arm-PCR of CDR3 regions, the team built TCR beta libraries. TCRdb called the multiplex PCR reads again in MiXCR, with one record for every CDR3 protein. The repertoire holds roughly 440,000 distinct CDR3 sequences, about 15% seen once, with roughly 23% in the top ten. Time point reported: newly diagnosed GD, antithyroid drugs for less than 3 months. Construction of the TCR library relied on RNA isolated from PBMCs. These sequences were also reported in another study, on T cells in Graves' hyperthyroidism and ophthalmopathy.

The material sequenced was peripheral blood mononuclear cells (PBMCs), taken at new diagnosis, from a patient treated with antithyroid drugs. Source of these receptors: a woman aged 18-35 years with Graves disease.

This clonotype has at least ten counts. The CDR3 sequence is CASSLAGAGETQYF. The CDR3 DNA reads as TGTGCCAGCAGCTTAGCGGGGGCCGGGGAGACCCAGTACTTC. The chain links TRBV7-2 to TRBJ2-5, with a possible D match to TRBD1 (6 bases). This CDR3 is built from 14 residues. Per the germline V gene, CDR1 is SGHTA and CDR2 is FQGNSA. Trimming removed 0 bases at V and 5 bases at J, with 10 bases between.

The chain couples TRBV19 to TRBJ2-1, with 7 bases matching TRBD2. CDR3 length equals 15 residues. Germline V lookup: CDR1 LNHDA, CDR2 SQIVND (reference sequence). Trimming cost V 4 bases and J 3 bases; bases outside gene matches: 6. The CDR3 sequence is CASSTLAPHYNEQFF. CDR3 sequence (DNA): TGTGCCAGTAGTACACTAGCGCCACACTACAATGAGCAGTTCTTC.

The chain links TRBV29-1 to TRBJ2-2; D remains ambiguous. The CDR3 consists of 17 residues. Germline-derived CDR1 and CDR2 are SQVTM and ANQGSEA. V was clipped by 0 bases and J by 5 bases, with 19 bases between them. CDR3 amino acids: CSVEEGSSWVETGELFF. CDR3 bases: TGCAGCGTTGAAGAGGGAAGTAGTTGGGTGGAGACCGGGGAGCTGTTTTTT.

This clonotype was observed many times. The chain employs TRBV12-3 or TRBV12-4 and TRBJ2-2; 9 bases fit TRBD2. The length of the CDR3 is 15 residues. V lost 3 bases, J lost 3 bases, and 2 bases stayed unmatched. The CDR3 loop reads CASSFGLAYTGELFF. For the CDR3, the DNA is TGTGCCAGCAGTTTCGGACTAGCGTACACCGGGGAGCTGTTTTTT.

This clonotype was observed a handful of times. The chain joins TRBV10-2 to TRBJ2-2; TRBD2 matches at 14 bases. Germline values: CDR1 WSHSY, CDR2 SAAADI. The CDR3 is 19 amino acids. J lost 4 bases, V lost 4 bases, and 11 bases had no gene match. The CDR3 DNA is TGCGCCAGCAGTGGAAGGCTAGGACTAGCGGGAGGTGGCACCGGGGAGCTGTTTTTT. It yields the protein CASSGRLGLAGGGTGELFF.

The sample holds many counts of this clonotype. The chain recombines TRBV7-2 with TRBJ2-7; 11 bases match TRBD2. Looked up from germline, CDR1 is SGHTA and CDR2 is FQGNSA. CDR3 size: 17 residues. J lost 3 bases, V lost 1 base, and 8 bases had no gene match. The CDR3 is CASSLVLAGVADYEQYF. CDR3 DNA: TGTGCCAGCAGCTTAGTACTAGCGGGAGTAGCAGACTACGAGCAGTACTTC.

The chain carries TRBV7-6 and TRBJ2-5, with 7 bases matching TRBD2. The J segment lost 2 bases and the V segment lost 5 bases, leaving 17 bases of the junction unmatched. The CDR3 has 18 amino acids. In germline, CDR1 is SGHVS, CDR2 FNYEAQ. The CDR3 coding sequence is TGTGCCAGCAGCACACAACCACCCCTAGCGGTGATTCAAGAGACCCAGTACTTC. Translated: CASSTQPPLAVIQETQYF. Filled out from reference TRBV7-6 and TRBJ2-5, the complete variable domain reads GAGVSQSPRYKVTKRGQDVALRCDPISGHVSLYWYRQALGQGPEFLTYFNYEAQQDKSGLPNDRFSAERPEGSISTLTIQRTEQRDSAMYRCASSTQPPLAVIQETQYFGPGTRLLVL.

This clonotype was observed many times. The chain is built from TRBV3-1 and TRBJ2-7; no clear D gene. CDR3 length: 15 residues. The V gene lost 3 bases and the J gene lost 0 bases, with 12 bases spanning the gap. Germline assignment: CDR1 LGHDT and CDR2 YNNKEL (reference sequence). CDR3 loop: CASSQMSASSYEQYF. CDR3 nucleotide sequence: TGTGCCAGCAGCCAGATGAGCGCGAGCTCCTACGAGCAGTACTTC.

The rearrangement uses TRBV20-1 and TRBJ2-1; D remains ambiguous. This CDR3 contains 15 residues. Germline CDR1 reads DFQATT; CDR2 reads SNEGSKA (reference sequence). V dropped 6 bases and J dropped 0 bases, with 15 bases sitting between them. The CDR3 spells CSAPRRLSSYNEQFF. DNA of the CDR3: TGCAGTGCACCCCGAAGGCTAAGCTCCTACAATGAGCAGTTCTTC.

This clonotype was found a few times. This chain joins TRBV5-1 and TRBJ2-1; 11 nucleotides agree with TRBD2. In germline, CDR1 is SGHRS, CDR2 YFSETQ. V lost 3 bases and J lost 5; bases outside the gene matches: 4. This CDR3 contains 15 residues. CDR3: CASSSLAGANNEQFF. In nucleotides, the CDR3 is TGCGCCAGCAGCTCACTAGCGGGAGCTAACAATGAGCAGTTCTTC.

Concerning this clonotype: This is likely an artifact of a read error, given a far larger clone one base away. This sequence joins TRBV28 and TRBJ2-1; D is ambiguous. The CDR3 is 13 amino acids. V lost 2 bases, J lost 10 bases, and 12 bases lay in between. Germline values: CDR1 MDHEN, CDR2 SYDVKM. The CDR3 bases are TGTGCCAGCAGTTTACCCCCTTTGTACGAGCAGTTCTTC. It yields the protein CASSLPPLYEQFF.

This clonotype appeared many times. The chain links TRBV7-6 to TRBJ2-7; a possible D gene is TRBD1 (6 bases). V was clipped by 5 bases and J by 3 bases, with 14 bases between them. This CDR3 spans 14 amino acids. In germline, CDR1 is SGHVS, CDR2 FNYEAQ. The CDR3 sequence: CASSPRTEVYEQYF. CDR3 nucleotide sequence: TGTGCCAGCAGCCCCCGGACAGAAGTCTACGAGCAGTACTTC.

The chain is built from TRBV6-1 and TRBJ2-7; weak D call: TRBD1 (7 bases). In germline, CDR1 is MNHNS, CDR2 SASEGT. The length of the CDR3 is 13 residues. Trimming took off 10 bases at V and 7 bases at J, with 20 bases between the two ends. The CDR3, as DNA: TGTGCCATCCGCCGGGACAGACTAGATGAGCAGTACTTC. This translates into CAIRRDRLDEQYF.

The genes are TRBV6-9 and TRBJ2-5, with 8 nucleotides matching TRBD2. Germline CDR1 and CDR2: MNHGY and SVAAGI. This CDR3 spans 16 amino acids. V was pared by 0 bases and J by 5 bases, with 8 bases of the junction left unmatched. CDR3 bases: TGTGCCAGCAGTTATTCTCGAAGGACTAGCTTGGAGACCCAGTACTTC. Translation gives CASSYSRRTSLETQYF.

The table lists this clonotype with a few counts. J is TRBJ2-2 and V is TRBV29-1; 7 nucleotides align to TRBD1. This CDR3 has 14 residues. CDR1 and CDR2 (germline): SQVTM, ANQGSEA. J gave up 6 bases and V 4 bases, and 8 bases lay outside the gene matches. The CDR3 region is CSVAGQGVAGELFF. CDR3 sequence (DNA): TGCAGCGTTGCGGGTCAGGGGGTGGCCGGGGAGCTGTTTTTT.

The chain joins TRBV18 to TRBJ2-7; D ambiguous. CDR1 is KGHSH and CDR2 is LQKENI in the germline V gene. Trimming pared 3 bases from V and 4 bases from J, leaving 10 bases between. The CDR3 runs to 13 residues. In nucleotides, the CDR3 is TGTGCCAGCTCACCTCCAACAGAGTACGAGCAGTACTTC. The encoded protein is CASSPPTEYEQYF. Together with reference TRBV18 and TRBJ2-7, the CDR3 gives the full variable domain: NAGVMQNPRHLVRRRGQEARLRCSPMKGHSHVYWYRQLPEEGLKFMVYLQKENIIDESGMPKERFSAEFPKEGPSILRIQQVVRGDSAAYFCASSPPTEYEQYFGPGTRLTVT.

This clonotype was counted many times. In DNA form, the CDR3 reads TGTGCTAGTGGTATAACAGGGGTGAATGAAAAACTGTTTTTT. This codes for CASGITGVNEKLFF. The gene calls are TRBV12-5 and TRBJ1-4, with 7 bases fitting TRBD1. V dropped 5 bases and J dropped 5; count of bases not matched to a gene: 5. The CDR3 has 14 residues. Germline CDR1 reads LGHNT; CDR2 reads FRNRAP.

There are a few counts of this clonotype. V usage is TRBV20-1 and J usage is TRBJ2-5; D is uncertain. Germline V gives CDR1 DFQATT, CDR2 SNEGSKA (reference sequence). The CDR3 runs 11 residues. V was cut by 5 bases and J by 2 bases, with 6 bases left in between. CDR3: CSAGHQETQYF. DNA for the CDR3: TGCAGTGCTGGCCATCAAGAGACCCAGTACTTC.

The gene calls are TRBV12-3 or TRBV12-4 and TRBJ2-1; a possible D gene is TRBD2 (5 bases). Trimming removed 5 bases at V and 4 bases at J, with 15 bases between. The CDR3 consists of 15 residues. The CDR3 reads CASSRRLAEYNEQFF. The CDR3 DNA follows: TGTGCCAGCAGTCGCCGGCTAGCAGAGTACAATGAGCAGTTCTTC.

The sample holds a few counts of this clonotype. This chain connects TRBV9 to TRBJ2-7; D could derive from TRBD1 or TRBD2 (6 bases each). The germline V gene encodes CDR1 SGDLS and CDR2 YYNGEE. This CDR3 has 16 amino acids. The V end lost 4 bases, the J end lost 5 bases, and 22 bases lay between the germline ends. DNA for the CDR3: TGTGCCAGCAGCCTACGAGCATCGGGGGCGGGACACGAGCAGTACTTC. Protein product: CASSLRASGAGHEQYF. The full variable domain, rest sourced from reference TRBV9 and TRBJ2-7, is DSGVTQTPKHLITATGQRVTLRCSPRSGDLSVYWYQQSLDQGLQFLIQYYNGEERAKGNILERFSAQQFPDLHSELNLSSLELGDSALYFCASSLRASGAGHEQYFGPGTRLTVT.

This clonotype was detected many times. The V gene is TRBV20-1, the J gene TRBJ2-7; D uncertain. Trimming took 4 bases from V and 0 from J, leaving 10 bases between them. The CDR3 contains 13 residues. The germline CDR1 and CDR2 sequences are DFQATT and SNEGSKA (reference sequence). CDR3 nucleotide sequence: TGCAGTGCTAAACTACCGAGCTCCTACGAGCAGTACTTC. As protein: CSAKLPSSYEQYF.

This clonotype was counted a few times. V gene TRBV6-1 combines with J gene TRBJ2-4; TRBD1 might be the D (6 bases). Trimming left V 0 bases short and J 0 bases short, with 21 bases between. The CDR3 covers 20 residues. The germline V gene encodes CDR1 MNHNS and CDR2 SASEGT. The CDR3 region has the DNA TGTGCCAGCAGTGAAGCGAGGGGGATGGATCTAGCCATAGCCAAAAACATTCAGTACTTC. Protein sequence: CASSEARGMDLAIAKNIQYF.

This clonotype was counted at least ten times. This sequence joins TRBV6-2 or TRBV6-3 and TRBJ1-1; D is unclear. In germline, CDR1 is MNHEY, CDR2 SVGEGT. This CDR3 comprises 14 residues. Trimming removed 7 bases at V and 1 base at J, with 13 bases between. The CDR3 nucleotides read TGTGCCAGCAAGCTACAGCCCGCGAACACTGAAGCTTTCTTT. Translating gives CASKLQPANTEAFF.

This clonotype was detected only a few times. The V and J genes are TRBV5-1 and TRBJ2-3; 13 nucleotides align to TRBD2. The V segment lost 4 bases and the J segment 1 base; nucleotides outside the gene matches: 9. The germline gives CDR1 SGHRS, CDR2 YFSETQ. The length of the CDR3 is 18 residues. DNA for the CDR3: TGCGCCAGCAGCATCTCCGGGACTAGCGGGACTGGCACAGATACGCAGTATTTT. Its protein is CASSISGTSGTGTDTQYF.

This clonotype was detected many times. CDR3 in amino acids: CSARKPSSGQPQHF. In DNA, the CDR3 is TGCAGTGCTAGAAAGCCGAGTTCGGGTCAGCCCCAGCATTTT. The rearrangement uses TRBV20-1 and TRBJ1-5, with unresolved D. The germline CDR1 and CDR2 sequences are DFQATT and SNEGSKA (reference sequence). V dropped 2 bases and J dropped 6 bases, with 14 bases sitting between them. This CDR3 is 14 amino acids long.

V and J are TRBV5-1 and TRBJ2-1, with 9 nucleotides matching TRBD2. The J segment lost 8 bases and the V segment lost 0 bases, leaving 6 bases of the junction unmatched. This CDR3 region has 15 residues. The V gene's germline CDR1 is SGHRS and CDR2 YFSETQ. CDR3 DNA: TGCGCCAGCAGCTTGGCCTCGCGGGAGGGCGATGAGCAGTTCTTC. Translation gives CASSLASREGDEQFF.

There are a few counts of this clonotype. This chain connects TRBV6-1 to TRBJ1-5; D unresolved. Germline lookup yields CDR1 MNHNS and CDR2 SASEGT. The germline V and J ends were trimmed by 0 bases and 0 bases, with 6 bases remaining between them. The CDR3 consists of 15 residues. CDR3 amino acids: CASSEARFSNQPQHF. CDR3 coding DNA: TGTGCCAGCAGTGAAGCGAGGTTTAGCAATCAGCCCCAGCATTTT.

This clonotype has ten or more counts. The CDR3 DNA follows: TGCAGTGCCCCGGGAGTACCTAACTACGAGCAGTACTTC. Translating it yields CSAPGVPNYEQYF. The chain has TRBV20-1 and TRBJ2-7; D may be TRBD2 (6 bases). The germline V gene encodes CDR1 DFQATT and CDR2 SNEGSKA (reference sequence). V was clipped by 6 bases and J by 3 bases, with 15 bases between them. The CDR3 is made up of 13 amino acids.

At least ten counts were recorded for this clonotype. V usage is TRBV12-3 or TRBV12-4 and J usage is TRBJ1-5; 9 bases are a match to TRBD1. CDR3 length: 14 amino acids. The V gene end was trimmed by 5 bases and the J gene end by 6 bases; junction bases not matched to a gene: 5. The CDR3 region has the DNA TGTGCCAGCAGTCCAACAGGGGGCTTTCAGCCCCAGCATTTT. It specifies CASSPTGGFQPQHF.

This clonotype has a count of ten or more. The chain uses TRBV6-5 and TRBJ1-1; 9 nucleotides line up with TRBD1. CDR1 and CDR2 (germline): MNHEY, SVGAGI. V shed 2 bases, J shed 6 bases, and the junction held 10 bases outside the gene matches. The CDR3 runs 16 residues. CDR3 sequence: CASSYLLGTGTPEAFF. The DNA of the CDR3 is TGTGCCAGCAGTTACCTCCTGGGGACAGGGACCCCTGAAGCTTTCTTT.

As regards this clonotype: A read error may explain this, as a much larger clone is one base away. V is TRBV29-1 and J is TRBJ2-7, with D perhaps being TRBD1 or TRBD2 (5 bases each). V lost 2 bases and J lost 0, with 8 bases in between. This CDR3 comprises 13 residues. Germline CDR1 reads SQVTM; CDR2 reads ANQGSEA. CDR3 loop: CSVESGTSYEQYF. The CDR3 DNA is TGCAGCGTTGAATCAGGGACCTCCTACGAGCAGTACTTC.